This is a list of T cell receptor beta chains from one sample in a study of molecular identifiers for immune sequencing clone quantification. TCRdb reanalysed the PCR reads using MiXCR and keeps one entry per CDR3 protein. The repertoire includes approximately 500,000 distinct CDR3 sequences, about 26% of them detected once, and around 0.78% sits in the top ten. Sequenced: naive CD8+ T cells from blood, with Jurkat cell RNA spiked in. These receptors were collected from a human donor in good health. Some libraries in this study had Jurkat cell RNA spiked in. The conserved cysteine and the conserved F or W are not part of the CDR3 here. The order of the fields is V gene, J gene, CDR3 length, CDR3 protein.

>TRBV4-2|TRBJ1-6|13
ASSHLAGDNSPLH
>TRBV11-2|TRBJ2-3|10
ASSITGDTQY
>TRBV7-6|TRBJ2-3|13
ANSSSREFLDTQY
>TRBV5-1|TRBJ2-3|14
ASSPGDGGRWDTQY
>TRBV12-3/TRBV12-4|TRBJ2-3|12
TSSWRGSTDTQY
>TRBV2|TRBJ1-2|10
ANDREGYGYT
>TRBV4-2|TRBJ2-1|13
ASSPFAPDYNEQF
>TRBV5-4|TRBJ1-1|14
ASSLPTQTGATEAF
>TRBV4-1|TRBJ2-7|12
ASSQEGYSYEQY
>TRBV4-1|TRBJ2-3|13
ASSPGQGGADTQY
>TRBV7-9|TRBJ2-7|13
ASSPGRATPYEQY
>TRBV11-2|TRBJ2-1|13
ASSLEAGRYNEQF
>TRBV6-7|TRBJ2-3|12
ASSRREDTDTQY
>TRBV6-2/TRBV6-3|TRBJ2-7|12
ASSLTRATYEQY
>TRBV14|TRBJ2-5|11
ASSQGALETQY
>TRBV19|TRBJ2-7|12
ASSLAGELYEQY
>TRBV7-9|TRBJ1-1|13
ASSTRDSLGTEAF
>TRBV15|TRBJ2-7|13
ATSSSAGAAYEQY
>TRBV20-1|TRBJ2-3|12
SASDRILADTQY
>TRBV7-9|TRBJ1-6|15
ASSQTGRPSYNSPLH
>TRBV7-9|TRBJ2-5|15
ASSPPISGSVEETQY
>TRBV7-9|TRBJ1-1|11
ASRGGRSTEAF
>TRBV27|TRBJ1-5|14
ASSSKPGQGNQPQH
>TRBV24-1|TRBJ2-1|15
ATSDSMRGSSYNEQF
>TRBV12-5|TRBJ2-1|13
ASGQGLVLYNEQF
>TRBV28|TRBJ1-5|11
ASSTDGSQPQH
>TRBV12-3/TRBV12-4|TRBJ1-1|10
ASSSKNTEAF
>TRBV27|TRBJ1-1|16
ASSSLWGVEGANTEAF